This T cell receptor beta chain was obtained from a study of T cells after yellow fever vaccination. Study results and caveats: Weaker overall, the secondary response nonetheless peaked faster (day 5 versus 15). Reappearance after the booster was observed for most primary-vaccination clones (around 96% CD4, about 90% CD8). Researchers cautioned that FACS-sorted repertoires could harbor abundant clonotypes contaminating from the bulk population.

This clonotype came up many times. As yet, its antigen is unknown. TCRdb re-derived calls from the 5' RACE reads in MiXCR, one entry per CDR3 protein. The sample shows tens of thousands of distinct CDR3 sequences, around 7.1% of them seen only once. V shed 2 bases and J shed 2 bases, with 12 bases lying between them. Germline V CDR1 and CDR2: SQVTM, ANQGSEA. The CDR3 is made up of 15 amino acids. V and J are TRBV29-1 and TRBJ2-2; D is uncertain. The TCR was taken from a man aged 18 to 35 who received the YFV17D yellow fever vaccine. The sample consisted of CD8+ T cells sorted from PBMCs, taken roughly 10 days after the first yellow fever vaccination. The CDR3 loop is CSVERADLNTGELFF. The CDR3, as DNA: TGCAGCGTTGAAAGGGCTGACCTAAACACCGGGGAGCTGTTTTTT.